Sequencing of this T cell receptor (beta chain) was carried out in a study of blood T cell repertoires in COVID-19. Overall study: T cells, B-cell-depleted T cells, or PBMCs supplied cDNA or gDNA.

As handled by the study authors: By means of reference gene primer amplification, nucleated cell counts were estimated. Assay: immunoSEQ multiplex PCR; the TCRdb copy retains only in-frame clones and omits some. The V and J calls and clone size are taken from that table; D and trimming were inferred from the DNA. The data contain 120,000 to 150,000 clones, less than 90% of them singletons. Trimming shortened V by 5 bases and J by 3 bases, and 5 bases separated the two germline ends. The CDR3 has 12 residues. In germline, CDR1 is SGHVS, CDR2 FNYEAQ. Material: peripheral blood. The rearrangement joins TRBV7-6 to TRBJ2-1; no firm D call. The receptor was derived from a human donor in a cohort sampled during active COVID-19. The CDR3 is CASSSLYNEQFF. CDR3 nucleotides: TGTGCCAGCAGCAGCCTCTACAATGAGCAGTTCTTC.